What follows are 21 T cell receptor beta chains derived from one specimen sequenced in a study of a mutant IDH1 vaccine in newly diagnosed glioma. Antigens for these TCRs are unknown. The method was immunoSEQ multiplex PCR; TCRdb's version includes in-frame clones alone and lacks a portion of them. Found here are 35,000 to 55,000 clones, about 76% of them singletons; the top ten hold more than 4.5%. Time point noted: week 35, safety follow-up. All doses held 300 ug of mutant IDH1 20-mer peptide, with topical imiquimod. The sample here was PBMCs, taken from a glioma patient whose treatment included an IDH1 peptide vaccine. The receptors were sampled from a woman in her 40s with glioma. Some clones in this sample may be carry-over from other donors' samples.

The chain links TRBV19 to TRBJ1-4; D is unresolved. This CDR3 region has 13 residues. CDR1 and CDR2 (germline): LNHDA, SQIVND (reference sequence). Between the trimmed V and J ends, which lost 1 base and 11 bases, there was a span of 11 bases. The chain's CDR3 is CASSIAATKKLFF. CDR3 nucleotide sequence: TGTGCCAGTAGTATAGCGGCCACCAAGAAACTGTTTTTT.

The CDR3 bases are TGTGCCAGCAGCTTTTCAGGGGGCGCGACGACTGAAGCTTTCTTT. This codes for CASSFSGGATTEAFF. The rearrangement joins TRBV7-8 to TRBJ1-1; 8 positions agree with TRBD1. Trimming at V came to 3 bases and at J to 5 bases, leaving 8 bases not matched to a gene. Germline-derived CDR1 and CDR2 are SGHVS and FQNEAQ. The CDR3 spans 15 residues.

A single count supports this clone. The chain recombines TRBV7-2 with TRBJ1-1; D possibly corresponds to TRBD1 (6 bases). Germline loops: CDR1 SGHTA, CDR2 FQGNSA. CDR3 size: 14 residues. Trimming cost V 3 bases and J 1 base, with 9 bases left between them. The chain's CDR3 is CASSFGRGNTEAFF. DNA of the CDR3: TGTGCCAGCAGCTTTGGCAGGGGGAACACTGAAGCTTTCTTT. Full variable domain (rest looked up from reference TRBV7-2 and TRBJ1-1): GAGVSQSPSNKVTEKGKDVELRCDPISGHTALYWYRQSLGQGLEFLIYFQGNSAPDKSGLPSDRFSAERTGGSVSTLTIQRTQQEDSAVYLCASSFGRGNTEAFFGQGTRLTVV.

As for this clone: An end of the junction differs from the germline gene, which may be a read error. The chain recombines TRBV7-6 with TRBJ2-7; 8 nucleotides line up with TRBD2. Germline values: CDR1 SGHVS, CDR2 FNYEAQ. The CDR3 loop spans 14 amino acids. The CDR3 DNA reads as TGTGCCGGCAGCGGGGGAACTAGCTCCTACGAGCAGTACTTC. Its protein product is CAGSGGTSSYEQYF.

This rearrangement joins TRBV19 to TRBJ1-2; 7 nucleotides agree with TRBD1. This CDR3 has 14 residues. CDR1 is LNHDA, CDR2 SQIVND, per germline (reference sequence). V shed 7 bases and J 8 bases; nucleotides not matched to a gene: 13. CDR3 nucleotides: TGTGCCAGTATTCGGGAAGGGGGCGCGGAGGGCTACACCTTC. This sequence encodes CASIREGGAEGYTF.

The CDR3 loop reads CASSQGWLAGRNEQFF. The CDR3 DNA reads TGCGCCAGCAGCCAAGGGTGGCTAGCGGGACGCAATGAGCAGTTCTTC. The gene calls are TRBV4-3 and TRBJ2-1; 9 bases are shared with TRBD2. CDR1 and CDR2 (germline): LGHNA, YSLEER. This CDR3 has 16 amino acids. V lost 1 base to trimming and J lost 6 bases; unmatched junction nucleotides: 7.

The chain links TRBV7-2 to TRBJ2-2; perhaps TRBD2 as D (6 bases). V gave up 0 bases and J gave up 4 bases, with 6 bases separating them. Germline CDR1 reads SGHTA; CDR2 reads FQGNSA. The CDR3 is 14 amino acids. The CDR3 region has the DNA TGTGCCAGCAGCTTAGCAGCGGGCACCGGGGAGCTGTTTTTT. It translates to CASSLAAGTGELFF.

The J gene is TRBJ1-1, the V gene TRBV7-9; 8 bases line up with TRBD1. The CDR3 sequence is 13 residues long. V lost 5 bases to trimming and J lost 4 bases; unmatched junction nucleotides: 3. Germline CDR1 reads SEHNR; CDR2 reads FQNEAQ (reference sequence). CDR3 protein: CASSEQGVTEAFF. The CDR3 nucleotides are TGTGCCAGCAGCGAACAGGGGGTCACTGAAGCTTTCTTT.

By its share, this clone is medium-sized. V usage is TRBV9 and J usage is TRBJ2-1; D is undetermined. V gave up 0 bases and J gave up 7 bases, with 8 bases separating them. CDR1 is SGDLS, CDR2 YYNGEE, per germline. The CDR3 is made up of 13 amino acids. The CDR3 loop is CASSVGLHNEQFF. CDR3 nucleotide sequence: TGTGCCAGCAGCGTAGGGCTTCATAATGAGCAGTTCTTC.

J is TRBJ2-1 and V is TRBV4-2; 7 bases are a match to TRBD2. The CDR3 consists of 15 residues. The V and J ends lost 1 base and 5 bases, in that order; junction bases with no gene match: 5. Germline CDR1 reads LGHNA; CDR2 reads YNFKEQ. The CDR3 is CASSQVPAGDNEQFF. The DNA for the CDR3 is TGTGCCAGCAGCCAAGTCCCCGCGGGGGACAATGAGCAGTTCTTC.

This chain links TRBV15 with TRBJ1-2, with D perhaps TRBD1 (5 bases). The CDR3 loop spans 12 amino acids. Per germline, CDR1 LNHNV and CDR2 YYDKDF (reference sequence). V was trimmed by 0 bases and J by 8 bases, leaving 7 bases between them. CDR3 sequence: CATSRDRVGYTF. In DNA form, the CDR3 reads TGTGCCACCAGCAGAGACAGGGTAGGCTACACCTTC. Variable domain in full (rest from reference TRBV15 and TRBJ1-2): DAMVIQNPRYQVTQFGKPVTLSCSQTLNHNVMYWYQQKSSQAPKLLFHYYDKDFNNEADTPDNFQSRRPNTSFCFLDIRSPGLGDTAMYLCATSRDRVGYTFGSGTRLTVV.

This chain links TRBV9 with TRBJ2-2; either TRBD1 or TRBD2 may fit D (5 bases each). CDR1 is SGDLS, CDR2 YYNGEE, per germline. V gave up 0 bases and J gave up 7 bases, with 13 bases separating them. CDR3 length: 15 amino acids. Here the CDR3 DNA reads TGTGCCAGCAGCGTAGTGGGAGAGGGGATCGGGGAGCTGTTTTTT. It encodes CASSVVGEGIGELFF. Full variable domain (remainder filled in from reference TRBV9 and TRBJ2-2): DSGVTQTPKHLITATGQRVTLRCSPRSGDLSVYWYQQSLDQGLQFLIQYYNGEERAKGNILERFSAQQFPDLHSELNLSSLELGDSALYFCASSVVGEGIGELFFGEGSRLTVL.

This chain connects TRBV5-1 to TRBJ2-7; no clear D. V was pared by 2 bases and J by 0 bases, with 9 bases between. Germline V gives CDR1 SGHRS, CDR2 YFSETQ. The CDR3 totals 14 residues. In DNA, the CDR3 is TGCGCCAGCAGCTTTACAGTTAGCTCCTACGAGCAGTACTTC. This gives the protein CASSFTVSSYEQYF.

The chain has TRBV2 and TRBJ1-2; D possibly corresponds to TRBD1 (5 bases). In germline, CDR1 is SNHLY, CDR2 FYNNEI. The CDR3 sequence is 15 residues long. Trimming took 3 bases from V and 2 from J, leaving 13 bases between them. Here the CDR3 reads CASSDFYTGNYGYTF. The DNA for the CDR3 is TGTGCCAGCAGTGATTTCTATACAGGCAACTATGGCTACACCTTC.

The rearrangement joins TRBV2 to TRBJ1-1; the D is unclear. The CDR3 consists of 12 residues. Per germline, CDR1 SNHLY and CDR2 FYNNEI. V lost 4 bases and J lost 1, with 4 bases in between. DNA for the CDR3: TGTGCCAGCAGTGCCGAGAACACTGAAGCTTTCTTT. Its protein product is CASSAENTEAFF.

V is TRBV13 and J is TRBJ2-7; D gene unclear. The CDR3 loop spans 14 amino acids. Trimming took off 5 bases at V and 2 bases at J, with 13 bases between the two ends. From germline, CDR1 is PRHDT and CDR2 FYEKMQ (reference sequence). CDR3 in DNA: TGTGCCAGCAGCCTCCGGTCTCGTACCTACGAGCAGTACTTC. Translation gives CASSLRSRTYEQYF.

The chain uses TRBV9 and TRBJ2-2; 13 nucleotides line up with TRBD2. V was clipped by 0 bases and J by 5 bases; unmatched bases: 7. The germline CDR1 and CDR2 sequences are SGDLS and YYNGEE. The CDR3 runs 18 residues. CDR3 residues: CASSVAGLAGVKTGELFF. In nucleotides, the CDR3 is TGTGCCAGCAGCGTAGCAGGACTAGCGGGAGTGAAAACCGGGGAGCTGTTTTTT.

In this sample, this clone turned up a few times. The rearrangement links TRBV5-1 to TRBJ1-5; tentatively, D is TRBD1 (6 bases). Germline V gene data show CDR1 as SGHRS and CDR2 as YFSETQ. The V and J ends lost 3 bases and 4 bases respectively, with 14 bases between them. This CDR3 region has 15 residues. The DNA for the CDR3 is TGCGCCAGCAGCTGGGGGGGGGCAGGGAATCAGCCCCAGCATTTT. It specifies CASSWGGAGNQPQHF.

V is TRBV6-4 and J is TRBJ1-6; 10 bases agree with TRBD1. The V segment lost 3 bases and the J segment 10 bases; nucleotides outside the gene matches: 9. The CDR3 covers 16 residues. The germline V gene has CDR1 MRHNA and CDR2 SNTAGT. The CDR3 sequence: CASSDSHGTGASPLHF. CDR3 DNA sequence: TGTGCCAGCAGTGATAGTCATGGGACAGGGGCATCACCCCTCCACTTT.

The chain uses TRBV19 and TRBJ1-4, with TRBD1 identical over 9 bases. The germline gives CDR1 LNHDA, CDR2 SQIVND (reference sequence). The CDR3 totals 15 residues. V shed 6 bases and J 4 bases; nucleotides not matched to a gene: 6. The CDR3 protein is CASRGQGWSNEKLFF. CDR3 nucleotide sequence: TGTGCCAGTAGGGGACAGGGATGGAGTAATGAAAAACTGTTTTTT.

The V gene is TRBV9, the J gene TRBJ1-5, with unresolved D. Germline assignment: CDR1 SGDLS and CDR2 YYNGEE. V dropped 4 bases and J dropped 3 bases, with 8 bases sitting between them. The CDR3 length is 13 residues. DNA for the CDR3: TGTGCCAGCAGCCCCTCATTCAATCAGCCCCAGCATTTT. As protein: CASSPSFNQPQHF. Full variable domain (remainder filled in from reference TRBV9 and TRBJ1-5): DSGVTQTPKHLITATGQRVTLRCSPRSGDLSVYWYQQSLDQGLQFLIQYYNGEERAKGNILERFSAQQFPDLHSELNLSSLELGDSALYFCASSPSFNQPQHFGDGTRLSIL.